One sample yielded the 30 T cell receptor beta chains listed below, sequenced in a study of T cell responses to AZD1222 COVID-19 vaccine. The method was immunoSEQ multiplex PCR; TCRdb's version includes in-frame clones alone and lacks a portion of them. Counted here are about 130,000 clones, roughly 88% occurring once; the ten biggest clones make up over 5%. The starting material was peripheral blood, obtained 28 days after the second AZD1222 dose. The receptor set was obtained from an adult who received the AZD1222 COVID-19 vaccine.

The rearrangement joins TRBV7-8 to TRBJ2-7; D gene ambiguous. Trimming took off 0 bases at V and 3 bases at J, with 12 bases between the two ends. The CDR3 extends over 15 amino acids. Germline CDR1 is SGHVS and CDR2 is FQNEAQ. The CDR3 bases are TGTGCCAGCAGCTTAGCGCCAGGTTTACTCTACGAGCAGTACTTC. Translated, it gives CASSLAPGLLYEQYF. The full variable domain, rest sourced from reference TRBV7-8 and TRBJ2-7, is GAGVSQSPRYKVAKRGQDVALRCDPISGHVSLFWYQQALGQGPEFLTYFQNEAQLDKSGLPSDRFFAERPEGSVSTLKIQRTQQEDSAVYLCASSLAPGLLYEQYFGPGTRLTVT.

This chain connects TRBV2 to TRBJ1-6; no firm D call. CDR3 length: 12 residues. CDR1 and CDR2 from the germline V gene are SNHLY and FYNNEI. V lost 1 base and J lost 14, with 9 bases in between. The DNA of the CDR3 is TGTGCCAGCAGTGAAGTTAACCTCACCCTCCACTTT. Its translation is CASSEVNLTLHF.

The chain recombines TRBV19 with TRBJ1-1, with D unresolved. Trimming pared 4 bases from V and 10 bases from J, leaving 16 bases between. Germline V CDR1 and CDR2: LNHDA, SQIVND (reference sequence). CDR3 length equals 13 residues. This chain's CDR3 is CASSTFLRDRAFF. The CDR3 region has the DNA TGTGCCAGTAGTACCTTCCTTAGGGATAGAGCTTTCTTT.

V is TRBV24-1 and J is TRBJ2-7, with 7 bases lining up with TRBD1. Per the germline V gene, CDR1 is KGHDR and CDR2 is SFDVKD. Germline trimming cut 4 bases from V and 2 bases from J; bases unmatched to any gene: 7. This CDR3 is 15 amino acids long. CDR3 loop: CATSETGTEPYEQYF. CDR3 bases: TGTGCCACCAGTGAAACCGGGACAGAGCCCTACGAGCAGTACTTC.

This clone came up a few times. Here the CDR3 DNA reads TGTGCCAGCAGCTTGACAGGGGTGGGTCAGCCCCAGCATTTT. As protein: CASSLTGVGQPQHF. The genes are TRBV13 and TRBJ1-5, with 8 bases that match TRBD1. CDR1 and CDR2 (germline): PRHDT, FYEKMQ (reference sequence). CDR3 length equals 14 residues. After removal of 3 bases from V and 6 bases from J, the junction contained 4 bases not matched to a gene.

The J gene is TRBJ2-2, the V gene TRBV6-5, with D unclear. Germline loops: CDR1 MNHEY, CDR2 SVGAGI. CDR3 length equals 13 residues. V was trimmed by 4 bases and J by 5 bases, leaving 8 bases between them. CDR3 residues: CASSSLGTGELFF. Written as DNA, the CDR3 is TGTGCCAGCAGTTCATTAGGGACCGGGGAGCTGTTTTTT.

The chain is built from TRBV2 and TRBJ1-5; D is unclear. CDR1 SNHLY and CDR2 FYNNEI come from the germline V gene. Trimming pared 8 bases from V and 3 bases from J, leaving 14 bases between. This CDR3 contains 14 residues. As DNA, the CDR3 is TGTGCCAGCGGCCCGGACGGATTCAATCAGCCCCAGCATTTT. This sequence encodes CASGPDGFNQPQHF.

The CDR3 bases are TGTGCCAGTAGAGCCGGGGAAGCGAGCTACGAGCAGTACTTC. Encoded protein: CASRAGEASYEQYF. V gene TRBV19 combines with J gene TRBJ2-7, with D possibly TRBD2 on 5 matching bases. V was shortened by 6 bases and J by 3 bases, with 15 bases between the two germline ends. The CDR3 runs to 14 residues. Germline CDR1 and CDR2: LNHDA and SQIVND (reference sequence). Full variable domain (rest looked up from reference TRBV19 and TRBJ2-7): DGGITQSPKYLFRKEGQNVTLSCEQNLNHDAMYWYRQDPGQGLRLIYYSQIVNDFQKGDIAEGYSVSREKKESFPLTVTSAQKNPTAFYLCASRAGEASYEQYFGPGTRLTVT.

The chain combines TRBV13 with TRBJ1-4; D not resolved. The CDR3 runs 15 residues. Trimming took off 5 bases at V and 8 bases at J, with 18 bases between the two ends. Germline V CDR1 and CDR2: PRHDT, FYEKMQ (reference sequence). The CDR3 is CASSPGGSRREKLFF. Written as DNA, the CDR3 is TGTGCCAGCAGCCCCGGCGGCAGCCGAAGGGAAAAACTGTTTTTT.

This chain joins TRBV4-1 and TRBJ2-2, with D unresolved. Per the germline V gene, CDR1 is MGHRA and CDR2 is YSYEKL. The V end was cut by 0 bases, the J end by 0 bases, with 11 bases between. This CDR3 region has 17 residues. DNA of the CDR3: TGCGCCAGCAGCCAAGAAGCACGGCAGGCGAACACCGGGGAGCTGTTTTTT. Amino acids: CASSQEARQANTGELFF.

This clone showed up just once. This CDR3 reads CASSDSLAGGADTQYF. CDR3 coding DNA: TGTGCCAGCAGTGACTCGCTAGCGGGAGGGGCAGATACGCAGTATTTT. The chain couples TRBV6-4 to TRBJ2-3, with 12 bases that match TRBD2. The CDR3 is 16 amino acids. Trimming cost V 0 bases and J 4 bases; bases outside gene matches: 2. The V gene's germline CDR1 is MRHNA and CDR2 SNTAGT.

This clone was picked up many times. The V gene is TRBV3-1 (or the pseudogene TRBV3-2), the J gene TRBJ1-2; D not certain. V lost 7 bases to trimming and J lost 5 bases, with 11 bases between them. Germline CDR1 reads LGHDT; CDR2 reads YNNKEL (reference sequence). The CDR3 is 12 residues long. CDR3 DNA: TGTGCCAGCAACCAGCGAGGGTATGGCTACACCTTC. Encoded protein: CASNQRGYGYTF.

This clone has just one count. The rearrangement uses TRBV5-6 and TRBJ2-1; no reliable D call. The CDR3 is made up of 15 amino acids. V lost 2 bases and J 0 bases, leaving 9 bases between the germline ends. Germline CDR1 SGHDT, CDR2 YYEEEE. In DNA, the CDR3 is TGTGCCAGCAGCTTAGGTCTCTCCTCCTACAATGAGCAGTTCTTC. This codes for CASSLGLSSYNEQFF. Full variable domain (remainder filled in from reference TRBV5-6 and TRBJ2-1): DAGVTQSPTHLIKTRGQQVTLRCSPKSGHDTVSWYQQALGQGPQFIFQYYEEEERQRGNFPDRFSGHQFPNYSSELNVNALLLGDSALYLCASSLGLSSYNEQFFGPGTRLTVL.

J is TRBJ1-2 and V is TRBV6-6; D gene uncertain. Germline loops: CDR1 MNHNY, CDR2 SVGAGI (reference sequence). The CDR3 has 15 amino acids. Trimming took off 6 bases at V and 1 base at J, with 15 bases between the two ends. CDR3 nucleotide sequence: TGTGCCAGCAGCCGTGGTAGCGTCGTTAACTATGGCTACACCTTC. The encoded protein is CASSRGSVVNYGYTF.

The CDR3 region is CAISERRGAGAYNEQFF. In DNA, the CDR3 is TGTGCCATCAGTGAAAGACGAGGGGCGGGAGCCTACAATGAGCAGTTCTTC. The chain is built from TRBV10-3 and TRBJ2-1; 7 bases are a match to TRBD2. The V gene end was trimmed by 3 bases and the J gene end by 2 bases; junction bases not matched to a gene: 10. The germline V gene encodes CDR1 ENHRY and CDR2 SYGVKD. The CDR3 has 17 residues.

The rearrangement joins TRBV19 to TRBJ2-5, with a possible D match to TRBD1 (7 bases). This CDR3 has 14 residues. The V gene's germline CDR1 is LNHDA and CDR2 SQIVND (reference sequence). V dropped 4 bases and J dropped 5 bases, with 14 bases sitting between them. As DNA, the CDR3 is TGTGCCAGTAGTAGGACAGGAGGGAAGGAGACCCAGTACTTC. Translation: CASSRTGGKETQYF.

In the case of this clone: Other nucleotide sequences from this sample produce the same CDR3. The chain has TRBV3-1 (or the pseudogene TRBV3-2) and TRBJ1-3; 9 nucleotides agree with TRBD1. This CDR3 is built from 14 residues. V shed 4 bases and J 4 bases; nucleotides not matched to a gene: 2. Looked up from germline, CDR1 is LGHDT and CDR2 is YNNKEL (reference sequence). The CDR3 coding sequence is TGTGCCAGCAGCCCTGGACAGGGGGGAAACACCATATATTTT. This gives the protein CASSPGQGGNTIYF.

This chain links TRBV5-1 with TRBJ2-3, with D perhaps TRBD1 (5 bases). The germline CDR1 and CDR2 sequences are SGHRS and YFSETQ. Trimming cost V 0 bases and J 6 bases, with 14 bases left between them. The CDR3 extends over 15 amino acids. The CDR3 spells CASSLVQGLTDTQYF. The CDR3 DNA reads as TGCGCCAGCAGCTTGGTTCAGGGATTAACGGATACGCAGTATTTT.

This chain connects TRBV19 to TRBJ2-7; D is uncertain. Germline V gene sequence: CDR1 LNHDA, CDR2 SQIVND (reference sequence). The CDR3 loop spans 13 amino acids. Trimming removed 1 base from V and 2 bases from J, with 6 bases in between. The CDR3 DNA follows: TGTGCCAGTAGTATAGGCAGCACCTACGAGCAGTACTTC. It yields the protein CASSIGSTYEQYF.

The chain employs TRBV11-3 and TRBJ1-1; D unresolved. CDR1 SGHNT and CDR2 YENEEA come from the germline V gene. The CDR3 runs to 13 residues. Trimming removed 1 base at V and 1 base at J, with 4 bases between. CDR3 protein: CASSLVGNTEAFF. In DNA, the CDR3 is TGTGCCAGCAGCTTAGTAGGGAACACTGAAGCTTTCTTT.

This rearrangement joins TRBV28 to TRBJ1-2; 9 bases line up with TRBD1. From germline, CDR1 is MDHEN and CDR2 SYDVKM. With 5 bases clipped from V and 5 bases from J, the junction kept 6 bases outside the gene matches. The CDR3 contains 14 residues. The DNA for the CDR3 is TGTGCCAGCAGTATGGACAGGGGAGTATATGGCTACACCTTC. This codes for CASSMDRGVYGYTF.

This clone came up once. In DNA form, the CDR3 reads TGTGCCAGCATTGTGGGGGGGGACGCCCGAAGTGAGGACAATCAGCCCCAGCATTTT. Its protein is CASIVGGDARSEDNQPQHF. V and J are TRBV28 and TRBJ1-5; weak D call: TRBD1 (5 bases). Trimming shortened V by 7 bases and J by 3 bases, and 28 bases separated the two germline ends. CDR1 is MDHEN, CDR2 SYDVKM, per germline. The CDR3 has 19 residues.

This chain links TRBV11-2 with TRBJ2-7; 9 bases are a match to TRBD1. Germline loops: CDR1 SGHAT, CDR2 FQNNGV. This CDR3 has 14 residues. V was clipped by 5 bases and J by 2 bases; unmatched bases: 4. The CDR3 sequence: CASSQGQGAYEQYF. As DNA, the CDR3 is TGTGCCAGCAGCCAGGGACAGGGAGCCTACGAGCAGTACTTC.

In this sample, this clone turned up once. CDR3 nucleotides: TGTGCCAGCTCACCTCAACAGGGTCTGAACACTGAAGCTTTCTTT. Protein sequence: CASSPQQGLNTEAFF. The V and J genes are TRBV18 and TRBJ1-1; D possibly corresponds to TRBD1 (6 bases). Germline values: CDR1 KGHSH, CDR2 LQKENI. V lost 3 bases and J lost 0, with 11 bases in between. The CDR3 is 15 residues long.

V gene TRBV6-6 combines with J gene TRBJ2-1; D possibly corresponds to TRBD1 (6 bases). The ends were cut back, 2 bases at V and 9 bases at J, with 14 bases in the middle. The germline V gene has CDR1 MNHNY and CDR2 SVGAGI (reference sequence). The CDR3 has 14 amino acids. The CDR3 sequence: CASSYGVEGGEQFF. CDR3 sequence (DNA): TGTGCCAGCAGTTACGGGGTTGAAGGGGGTGAGCAGTTCTTC.

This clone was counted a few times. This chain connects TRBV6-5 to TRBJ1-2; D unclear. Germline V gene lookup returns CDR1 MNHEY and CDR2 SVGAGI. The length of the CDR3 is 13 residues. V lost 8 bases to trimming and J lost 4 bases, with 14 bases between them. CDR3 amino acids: CASSSREVYGYTF. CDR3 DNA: TGTGCCAGCTCCTCCCGGGAGGTCTATGGCTACACCTTC.

This chain's CDR3 is CASSLTGVSNEKLFF. CDR3 bases: TGTGCCAGTAGCCTGACAGGGGTTTCTAATGAAAAACTGTTTTTT. The chain joins TRBV19 to TRBJ1-4; TRBD1 matches 8 bases. V trimming: 6 bases; J trimming: 3 bases; junction bases outside the gene matches: 6. Germline CDR1 reads LNHDA; CDR2 reads SQIVND (reference sequence). The CDR3 is 15 amino acids.

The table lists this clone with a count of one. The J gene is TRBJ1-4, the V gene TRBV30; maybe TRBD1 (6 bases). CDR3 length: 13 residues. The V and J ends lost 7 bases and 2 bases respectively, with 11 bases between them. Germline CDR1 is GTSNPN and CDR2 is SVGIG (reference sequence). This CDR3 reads CASNRATNEKLFF. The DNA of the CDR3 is TGTGCCTCAAACAGGGCCACTAATGAAAAACTGTTTTTT.

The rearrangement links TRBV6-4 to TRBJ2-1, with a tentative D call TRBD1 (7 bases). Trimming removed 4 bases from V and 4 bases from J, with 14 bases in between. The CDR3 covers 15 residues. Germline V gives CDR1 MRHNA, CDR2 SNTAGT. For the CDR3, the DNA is TGTGCCAGCAGTGGAGTACCAGGGGGGTACAATGAGCAGTTCTTC. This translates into CASSGVPGGYNEQFF.

The CDR3 spells CASSIGGSLSTEKLFF. Written as DNA, the CDR3 is TGTGCCAGTAGTATAGGGGGGTCTTTATCCACTGAAAAACTGTTTTTT. The chain links TRBV19 to TRBJ1-4; the D gene is possibly TRBD1 (5 bases). This CDR3 contains 16 residues. Trimming left V 1 base short and J 7 bases short, with 16 bases between. Germline V gene lookup returns CDR1 LNHDA and CDR2 SQIVND (reference sequence).